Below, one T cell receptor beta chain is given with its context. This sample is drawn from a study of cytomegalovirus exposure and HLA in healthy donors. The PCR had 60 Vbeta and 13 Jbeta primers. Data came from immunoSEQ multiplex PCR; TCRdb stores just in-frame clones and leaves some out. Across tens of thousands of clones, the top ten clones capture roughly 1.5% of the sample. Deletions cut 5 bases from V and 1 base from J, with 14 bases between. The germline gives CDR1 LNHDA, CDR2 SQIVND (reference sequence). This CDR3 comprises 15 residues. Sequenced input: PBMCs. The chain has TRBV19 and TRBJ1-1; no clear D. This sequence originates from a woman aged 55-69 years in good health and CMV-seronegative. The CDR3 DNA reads TGTGCCAGTAGTCCTTGGACTGCACCGAACACTGAAGCTTTCTTT. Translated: CASSPWTAPNTEAFF.